These 12 T cell receptor beta chains were all obtained from the same sample, sequenced in a study of blood T cell repertoires in COVID-19. The data were produced by immunoSEQ multiplex PCR, yet TCRdb's version contains in-frame clones alone and is incomplete. The sample has about 290,000 clones; just under 90% are singletons. Sequenced material: peripheral blood. These receptors all stem from a woman between 25 and 40 years old with COVID-19, enrolled during active disease.

J is TRBJ2-7 and V is TRBV19, with no clear D. This CDR3 is 15 amino acids long. Germline V gene sequence: CDR1 LNHDA, CDR2 SQIVND (reference sequence). V gave up 3 bases and J gave up 2 bases, with 14 bases separating them. The CDR3 region is CASSMGNGLAYEQYF. The CDR3 DNA reads as TGTGCCAGTAGTATGGGTAATGGGCTGGCCTACGAGCAGTACTTC.

The gene calls are TRBV7-9 and TRBJ2-1, with a tentative D call TRBD1 (5 bases). The V end lost 2 bases, the J end lost 3 bases, and 5 bases lay between the germline ends. The CDR3 has 13 amino acids. Germline CDR1 is SEHNR and CDR2 is FQNEAQ (reference sequence). CDR3 in DNA: TGTGCCAGCAGCTTAAGGGGCTACAATGAGCAGTTCTTC. Protein: CASSLRGYNEQFF.

The chain links TRBV7-9 to TRBJ2-4, with D possibly being TRBD2 (5 bases). V dropped 7 bases and J dropped 1 base, with 14 bases sitting between them. The CDR3 extends over 15 amino acids. The V gene's germline CDR1 is SEHNR and CDR2 FQNEAQ (reference sequence). CDR3 region: CASTLLGVAKNIQYF. For the CDR3, the DNA is TGTGCCAGCACCTTGTTGGGAGTCGCCAAAAACATTCAGTACTTC. The entire variable domain, with the rest obtained from reference TRBV7-9 and TRBJ2-4, is as follows: DTGVSQNPRHKITKRGQNVTFRCDPISEHNRLYWYRQTLGQGPEFLTYFQNEAQLEKSRLLSDRFSAERPKGSFSTLEIQRTEQGDSAMYLCASTLLGVAKNIQYFGAGTRLSVL.

The chain employs TRBV19 and TRBJ1-5; TRBD1 is a possible D gene (6 bases). The CDR3 is 14 residues long. Germline CDR1 and CDR2: LNHDA and SQIVND (reference sequence). With 6 bases removed from V and 5 bases from J, the gap between germline ends came to 14 bases. The CDR3 nucleotides read TGTGCCAGTAGAAACAGGGCCGGGGATCAGCCCCAGCATTTT. Translation: CASRNRAGDQPQHF.

J is TRBJ1-1 and V is TRBV10-1; D remains ambiguous. CDR3 size: 15 residues. Looked up from germline, CDR1 is WNHNN and CDR2 is SYGVQD (reference sequence). V was trimmed by 3 bases and J by 7 bases, leaving 18 bases between them. Here the CDR3 reads CASSDRPSINDEAFF. The CDR3 region has the DNA TGCGCCAGCAGTGACCGCCCGAGCATTAACGATGAAGCTTTCTTT.

This chain links TRBV24-1 with TRBJ2-3, with 7 bases aligning to TRBD1. V shed 9 bases, J shed 4 bases, and the junction held 6 bases outside the gene matches. Germline lookup yields CDR1 KGHDR and CDR2 SFDVKD. The CDR3 runs to 13 residues. CDR3 bases: TGTGCCACCGGAGACAGGGTTCCAGATACGCAGTATTTT. Translating it yields CATGDRVPDTQYF.

The rearrangement links TRBV12-3 or TRBV12-4 to TRBJ1-1; perhaps TRBD1 as D (6 bases). The CDR3 extends over 12 amino acids. V gave up 3 bases and J gave up 8 bases, with 10 bases separating them. CDR3 protein: CASSFHRAEAFF. The CDR3 DNA is TGTGCCAGCAGTTTTCACAGGGCCGAAGCTTTCTTT.

CDR3: CASTDTPAPGYTF. CDR3 bases: TGTGCCAGCACGGACACACCAGCGCCTGGCTACACCTTC. The chain combines TRBV28 with TRBJ1-2; possible D gene TRBD1, 5 bases. Germline V gene sequence: CDR1 MDHEN, CDR2 SYDVKM. The ends were cut back, 7 bases at V and 7 bases at J, with 16 bases in the middle. CDR3 length: 13 amino acids.

The rearrangement joins TRBV2 to TRBJ2-5, with 11 nucleotides matching TRBD2. The CDR3 has 15 amino acids. The germline gives CDR1 SNHLY, CDR2 FYNNEI. V was pared by 3 bases and J by 2 bases, with 2 bases of the junction left unmatched. CDR3 sequence (DNA): TGTGCCAGCAGTGACGTAGCGGGGGGGCAAGAGACCCAGTACTTC. Its translation: CASSDVAGGQETQYF. The complete variable domain, with remaining parts taken from reference TRBV2 and TRBJ2-5, reads EPEVTQTPSHQVTQMGQEVILRCVPISNHLYFYWYRQILGQKVEFLVSFYNNEISEKSEIFDDQFSVERPDGSNFTLKIRSTKLEDSAMYFCASSDVAGGQETQYFGPGTRLLVL.

This clone occurred a few times. The CDR3 loop is CASSLRDLGEQYF. CDR3 DNA sequence: TGTGCCAGCTCACTCAGGGATTTGGGCGAGCAGTACTTC. J is TRBJ2-7 and V is TRBV18, with a weak D call TRBD1 (5 bases). The length of the CDR3 is 13 residues. Germline values: CDR1 KGHSH, CDR2 LQKENI. Deletions cut 4 bases from V and 6 bases from J, with 13 bases between. Full variable domain (remainder filled in from reference TRBV18 and TRBJ2-7): NAGVMQNPRHLVRRRGQEARLRCSPMKGHSHVYWYRQLPEEGLKFMVYLQKENIIDESGMPKERFSAEFPKEGPSILRIQQVVRGDSAAYFCASSLRDLGEQYFGPGTRLTVT.

This clone was picked up one time. The chain is built from TRBV5-5 and TRBJ2-3; maybe TRBD1 (5 bases). The germline V gene has CDR1 SGHKS and CDR2 YYEKEE (reference sequence). The CDR3 consists of 15 residues. V lost 2 bases to trimming and J lost 8 bases, with 18 bases between them. This CDR3 reads CASSFPTAQAGTQYF. CDR3 nucleotides: TGTGCCAGCAGCTTCCCGACAGCGCAGGCTGGTACGCAGTATTTT.

The chain uses TRBV7-9 and TRBJ2-7; 11 bases align to TRBD2. Trimming took 1 base from V and 4 from J; bases not matched to a gene: 6. The CDR3 length is 16 residues. The germline gives CDR1 SEHNR, CDR2 FQNEAQ (reference sequence). Written as DNA, the CDR3 is TGTGCCAGCAGCTTAGTTATAGCGGGGGGGCCTTACGAGCAGTACTTC. Its protein is CASSLVIAGGPYEQYF.